The source of this TCR beta chain is a study of blood T cell repertoires in COVID-19. Study-wide background: Samples taken during acute and convalescent COVID-19 were collected in the United States, Italy and Spain. T cells, B-cell-depleted T cells, or PBMCs provided the cDNA or gDNA that served as material.

CDR1 is SGHRS and CDR2 is YFSETQ in the germline V gene. Trimming left V 4 bases short and J 7 bases short, with 12 bases between. This CDR3 region has 13 residues. Patients of the Seattle cohort, enrolled during active infection, were followed longitudinally. Per the original data handling: From reference gene primer amplification, estimates of nucleated cell counts were derived. Some clones are missing from TCRdb's copy, which holds only in-frame ones; the method was immunoSEQ multiplex PCR. V and J calls and clone size are those listed in that table; D and trimming were worked out from the DNA. The data show around 290,000 clones, with roughly 90% seen just once and 2% to 2.5% held by the top ten.

Sequenced input: peripheral blood. This rearrangement joins TRBV5-1 to TRBJ1-3; a weak D match, TRBD1 (5 bases). The sequence was collected from a woman younger than 45 with COVID-19, enrolled during active disease. The CDR3 protein is CASSGQGENTIYF. For the CDR3, the DNA is TGCGCCAGCAGCGGTCAGGGTGAGAACACCATATATTTT.